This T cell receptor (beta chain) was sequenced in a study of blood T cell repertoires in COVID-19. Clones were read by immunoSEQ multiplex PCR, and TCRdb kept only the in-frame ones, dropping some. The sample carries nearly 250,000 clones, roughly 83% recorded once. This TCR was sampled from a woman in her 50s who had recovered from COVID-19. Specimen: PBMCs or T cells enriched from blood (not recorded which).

In DNA form, the CDR3 reads TGCGCCAGCAGCCAAACCGGGACACATTCGGCTCAGCCCCAGCATTTT. It is translated as CASSQTGTHSAQPQHF. The chain combines TRBV4-1 with TRBJ1-5; D might be TRBD1 (6 bases). CDR1 is MGHRA and CDR2 is YSYEKL in the germline V gene. The CDR3 sequence is 16 residues long. The ends were cut back, 2 bases at V and 6 bases at J, with 17 bases in the middle.